This T cell receptor beta chain is from a study of Graves' ophthalmopathy and Graves' hyperthyroidism. RNA served as the template for amplifying TCR beta CDR3 regions. The authors performed first-round RT-PCR with HTBI primers and then a second-round multiplex PCR. TCRdb redid the calling of the multiplex PCR reads with MiXCR, one entry per CDR3 protein. Among approximately 700,000 distinct CDR3 sequences listed, 35% to 50% were seen once. The V end lost 6 bases, the J end lost 3 bases, and 18 bases lay between the germline ends. CDR3 length equals 16 residues. Per the germline V gene, CDR1 is LNHDA and CDR2 is SQIVND (reference sequence). Diagnosis was based on clinical symptoms, serum thyroxine, TRAb, thyroid ultrasound and orbital computed tomography.

The chain is built from TRBV19 and TRBJ1-5; no definite D call. The sample consisted of peripheral blood. The receptor was isolated from an adult man with Graves' ophthalmopathy. CDR3 sequence: CASSERTGLPNQPQHF. The CDR3 bases are TGTGCCAGTAGCGAGAGGACGGGGTTACCCAATCAGCCCCAGCATTTT.